The 8 T cell receptor beta chains reported below all come from one sample, sequenced in a study of T-cell memory formation after mild COVID-19. TCRdb itself ran the 5' RACE reads through MiXCR, one entry per CDR3 protein. The table includes about 430,000 distinct CDR3 sequences, 20% to 25% detected once. The sequencing sample was made of PBMCs or a T cell subset sorted from them (not recorded which). These receptors came from an adult woman who had mild COVID-19 (a few samples of this study predate the infection). Cell type and time point are not known.

This clonotype turned up a few times. V is TRBV12-3 or TRBV12-4 and J is TRBJ1-1, with D hard to call. This CDR3 has 14 amino acids. With 6 bases removed from V and 0 bases from J, the gap between germline ends came to 11 bases. The CDR3 nucleotides are TGTGCCAGCAGCACAGACCCTTTGAACACTGAAGCTTTCTTT. This translates into CASSTDPLNTEAFF.

The V and J genes are TRBV6-4 and TRBJ2-5, with 11 positions matching TRBD1. CDR1 and CDR2 (germline): MRHNA, SNTAGT. The J segment lost 2 bases and the V segment lost 6 bases, leaving 5 bases of the junction unmatched. This CDR3 is built from 15 residues. The CDR3 region has the DNA TGTGCCAGCAGAAGGACAGGGGGCTCTCAAGAGACCCAGTACTTC. Its translation: CASRRTGGSQETQYF.

This sequence joins TRBV6-1 and TRBJ2-2; D remains unclear. Trimming cost V 6 bases and J 7 bases, with 6 bases left between them. The CDR3 has 11 residues. Germline V lookup: CDR1 MNHNS, CDR2 SASEGT. The CDR3 sequence is CASRGSGELFF. The CDR3 DNA sequence: TGTGCCAGCAGGGGAAGCGGGGAGCTGTTTTTT.

This clonotype was observed many times. This chain links TRBV12-3 or TRBV12-4 with TRBJ2-3; D is unclear. V was clipped by 6 bases and J by 5 bases, with 12 bases between them. This CDR3 contains 13 residues. The CDR3 sequence: CASSLSWRDTQYF. The CDR3 DNA reads TGTGCCAGCAGCCTAAGTTGGAGAGATACGCAGTATTTT.

This clonotype showed up just a few times. This chain uses TRBV5-4 with TRBJ2-5; D gene uncertain. Germline CDR1 is SGHNT and CDR2 is YYREEE (reference sequence). The germline V and J ends were trimmed by 0 bases and 4 bases, with 10 bases remaining between them. The CDR3 has 14 residues. In DNA, the CDR3 is TGTGCCAGCAGCTTGGGAGGCGGTTCAGAGACCCAGTACTTC. Protein: CASSLGGGSETQYF.

This clonotype occurred a few times. The chain links TRBV7-2 to TRBJ2-5; 7 bases agree with TRBD2. The CDR3 length is 16 residues. The J segment lost 4 bases and the V segment lost 3 bases, leaving 11 bases of the junction unmatched. Germline CDR1 reads SGHTA; CDR2 reads FQGNSA. The CDR3 DNA follows: TGTGCCAGCAGCTTCGTCCGAGGAGCGGGGCTAGAGACCCAGTACTTC. Its protein is CASSFVRGAGLETQYF.

J is TRBJ1-5 and V is TRBV12-3 or TRBV12-4, with D perhaps TRBD1 (6 bases). The CDR3 extends over 13 amino acids. V lost 6 bases, J lost 5 bases, and 11 bases lay in between. The CDR3 is CASSPGVYQPQHF. Written as DNA, the CDR3 is TGTGCCAGCAGCCCAGGGGTTTATCAGCCCCAGCATTTT.

This clonotype was counted only a few times. The rearrangement uses TRBV18 and TRBJ2-7; D is unresolved. This CDR3 has 13 amino acids. Germline V lookup: CDR1 KGHSH, CDR2 LQKENI. The V and J ends lost 3 bases and 3 bases respectively, with 9 bases between them. The chain's CDR3 is CASSPPSIYEQYF. CDR3 coding DNA: TGTGCCAGCTCACCTCCCTCAATCTACGAGCAGTACTTC.